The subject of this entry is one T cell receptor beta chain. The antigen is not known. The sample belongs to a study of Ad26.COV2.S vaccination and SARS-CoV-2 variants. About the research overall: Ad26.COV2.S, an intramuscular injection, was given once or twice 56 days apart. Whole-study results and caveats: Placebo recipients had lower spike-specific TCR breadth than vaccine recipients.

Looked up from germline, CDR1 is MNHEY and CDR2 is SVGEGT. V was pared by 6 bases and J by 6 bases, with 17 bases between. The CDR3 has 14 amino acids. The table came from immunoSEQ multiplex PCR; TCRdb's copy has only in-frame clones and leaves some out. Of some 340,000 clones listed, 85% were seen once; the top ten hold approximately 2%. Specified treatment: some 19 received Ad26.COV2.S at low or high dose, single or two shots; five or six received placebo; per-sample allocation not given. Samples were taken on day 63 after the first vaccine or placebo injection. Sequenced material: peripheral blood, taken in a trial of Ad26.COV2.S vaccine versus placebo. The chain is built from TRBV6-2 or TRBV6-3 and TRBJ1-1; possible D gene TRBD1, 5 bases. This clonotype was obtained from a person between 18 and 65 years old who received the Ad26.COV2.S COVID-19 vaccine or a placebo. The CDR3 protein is CASSLQTGDPEAFF. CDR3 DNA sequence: TGTGCCAGCAGCCTACAAACCGGGGACCCTGAAGCTTTCTTT.